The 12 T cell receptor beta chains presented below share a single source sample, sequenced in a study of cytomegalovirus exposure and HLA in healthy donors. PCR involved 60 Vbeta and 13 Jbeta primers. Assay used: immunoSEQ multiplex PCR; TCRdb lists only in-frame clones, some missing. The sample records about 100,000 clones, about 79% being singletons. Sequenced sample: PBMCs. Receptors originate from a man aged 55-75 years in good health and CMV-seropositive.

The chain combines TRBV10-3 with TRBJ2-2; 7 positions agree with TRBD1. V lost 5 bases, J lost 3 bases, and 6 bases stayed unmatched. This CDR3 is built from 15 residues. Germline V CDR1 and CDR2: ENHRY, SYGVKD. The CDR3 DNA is TGTGCCATCAGTCAGGACAGGACATACACCGGGGAGCTGTTTTTT. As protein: CAISQDRTYTGELFF.

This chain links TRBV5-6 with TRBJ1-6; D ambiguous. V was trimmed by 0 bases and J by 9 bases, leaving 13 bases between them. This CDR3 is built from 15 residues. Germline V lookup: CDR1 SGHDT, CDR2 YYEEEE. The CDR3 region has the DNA TGTGCCAGCAGCTTGGGAGATAGAAGTGCTTCACCCCTCCACTTT. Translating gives CASSLGDRSASPLHF.

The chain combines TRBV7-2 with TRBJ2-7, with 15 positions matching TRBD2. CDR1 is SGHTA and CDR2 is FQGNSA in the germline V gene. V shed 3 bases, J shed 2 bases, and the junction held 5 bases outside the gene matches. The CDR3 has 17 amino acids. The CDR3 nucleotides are TGTGCCAGCAGCTTCCGGACTAGCGGGGGGGAAGCCTACGAGCAGTACTTC. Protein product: CASSFRTSGGEAYEQYF.

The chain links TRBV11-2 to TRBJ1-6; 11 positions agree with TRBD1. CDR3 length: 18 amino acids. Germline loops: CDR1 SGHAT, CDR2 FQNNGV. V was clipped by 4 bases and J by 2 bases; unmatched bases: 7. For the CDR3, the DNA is TGTGCCAGCAGCTCCGGGACAGGGGGACCCACCTATAATTCACCCCTCCACTTT. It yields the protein CASSSGTGGPTYNSPLHF.

CDR3 residues: CASSHLDEDEQFF. The CDR3 DNA sequence: TGCGCCAGCAGCCACCTGGATGAGGATGAGCAGTTCTTC. The chain couples TRBV4-1 to TRBJ2-1; the D is unclear. CDR3 length: 13 amino acids. V was pared by 3 bases and J by 8 bases, with 11 bases between. Germline values: CDR1 MGHRA, CDR2 YSYEKL.

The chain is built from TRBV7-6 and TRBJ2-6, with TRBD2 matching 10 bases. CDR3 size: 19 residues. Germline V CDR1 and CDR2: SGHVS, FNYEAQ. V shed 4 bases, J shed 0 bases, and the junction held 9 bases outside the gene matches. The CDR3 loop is CASSSGTSVSPSGANVLTF. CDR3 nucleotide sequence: TGTGCCAGCAGCTCCGGGACTAGCGTTTCCCCCTCTGGGGCCAACGTCCTGACTTTC.

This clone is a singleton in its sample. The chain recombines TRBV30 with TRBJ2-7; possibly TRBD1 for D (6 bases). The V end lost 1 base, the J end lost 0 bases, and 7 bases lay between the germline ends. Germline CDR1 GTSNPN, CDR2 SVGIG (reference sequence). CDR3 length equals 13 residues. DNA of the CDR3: TGTGCCTGGAGTGGGGACAACTCCTACGAGCAGTACTTC. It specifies CAWSGDNSYEQYF.

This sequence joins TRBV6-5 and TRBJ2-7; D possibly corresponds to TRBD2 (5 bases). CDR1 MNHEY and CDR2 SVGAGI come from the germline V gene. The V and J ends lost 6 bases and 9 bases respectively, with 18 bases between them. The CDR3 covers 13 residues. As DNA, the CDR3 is TGTGCCAGCAGACCCACAAGAGGGTTAGGGCAGTACTTC. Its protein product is CASRPTRGLGQYF.

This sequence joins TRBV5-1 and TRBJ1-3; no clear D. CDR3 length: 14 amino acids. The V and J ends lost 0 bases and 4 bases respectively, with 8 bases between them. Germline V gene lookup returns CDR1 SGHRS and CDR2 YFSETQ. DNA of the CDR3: TGCGCCAGCAGCTTGGGCGGAGAGGGAAACACCATATATTTT. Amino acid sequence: CASSLGGEGNTIYF. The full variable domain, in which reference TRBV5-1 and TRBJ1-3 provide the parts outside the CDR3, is KAGVTQTPRYLIKTRGQQVTLSCSPISGHRSVSWYQQTPGQGLQFLFEYFSETQRNKGNFPGRFSGRQFSNSRSEMNVSTLELGDSALYLCASSLGGEGNTIYFGEGSWLTVV.

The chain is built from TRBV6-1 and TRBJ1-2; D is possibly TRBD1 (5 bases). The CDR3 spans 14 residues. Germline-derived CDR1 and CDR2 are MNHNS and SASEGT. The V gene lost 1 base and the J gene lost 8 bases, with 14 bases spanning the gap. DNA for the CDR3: TGTGCCAGCAGTGAAGGGGCAGGGTGGCGCGGCTACACCTTC. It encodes CASSEGAGWRGYTF.

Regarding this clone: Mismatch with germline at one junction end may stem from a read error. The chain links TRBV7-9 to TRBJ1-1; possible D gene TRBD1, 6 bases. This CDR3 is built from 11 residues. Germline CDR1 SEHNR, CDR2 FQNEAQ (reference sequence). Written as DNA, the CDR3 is TGTTCCAGCAGCCGCAGGGGTGAAGCTTTCTTT. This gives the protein CSSSRRGEAFF.

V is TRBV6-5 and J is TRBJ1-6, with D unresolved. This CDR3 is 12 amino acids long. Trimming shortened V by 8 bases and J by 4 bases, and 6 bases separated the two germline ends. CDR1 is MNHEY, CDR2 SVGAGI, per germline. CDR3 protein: CASGLYNSPLHF. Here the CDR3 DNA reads TGTGCCAGCGGCCTGTATAATTCACCCCTCCACTTT.